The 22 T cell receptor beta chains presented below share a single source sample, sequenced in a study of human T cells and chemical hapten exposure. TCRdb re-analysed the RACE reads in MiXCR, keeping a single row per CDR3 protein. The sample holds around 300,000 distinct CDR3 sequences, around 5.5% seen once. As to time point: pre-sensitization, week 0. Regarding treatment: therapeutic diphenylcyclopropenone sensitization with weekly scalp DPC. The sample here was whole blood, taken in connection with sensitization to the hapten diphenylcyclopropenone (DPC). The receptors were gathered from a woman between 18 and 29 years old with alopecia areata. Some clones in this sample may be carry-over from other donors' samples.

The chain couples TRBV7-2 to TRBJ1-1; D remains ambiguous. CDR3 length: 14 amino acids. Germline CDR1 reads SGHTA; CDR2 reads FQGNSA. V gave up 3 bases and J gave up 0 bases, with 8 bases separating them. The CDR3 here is CASSLAILNTEAFF. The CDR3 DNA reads TGTGCCAGCAGCTTGGCTATCCTGAACACTGAAGCTTTCTTT.

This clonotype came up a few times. Here the CDR3 reads CATSREVPGGYTEAFF. CDR3 nucleotide sequence: TGTGCCACCAGCAGGGAGGTCCCCGGGGGCTACACTGAAGCTTTCTTT. The chain uses TRBV15 and TRBJ1-1; TRBD1 is a possible D gene (6 bases). V lost 3 bases to trimming and J lost 3 bases, with 17 bases between them. Germline-derived CDR1 and CDR2 are LNHNV and YYDKDF (reference sequence). The CDR3 loop spans 16 amino acids.

The CDR3 DNA is TGTGCCATCAGCCCAGGGACAGGGACCGTTAAGAGCTATGGCTACACCTTC. It encodes CAISPGTGTVKSYGYTF. This rearrangement joins TRBV10-3 to TRBJ1-2; 9 bases match TRBD1. The CDR3 spans 17 residues. Germline V gene lookup returns CDR1 ENHRY and CDR2 SYGVKD. Losses at the gene ends were 6 bases for V and 4 bases for J; bases not matched to a gene: 15.

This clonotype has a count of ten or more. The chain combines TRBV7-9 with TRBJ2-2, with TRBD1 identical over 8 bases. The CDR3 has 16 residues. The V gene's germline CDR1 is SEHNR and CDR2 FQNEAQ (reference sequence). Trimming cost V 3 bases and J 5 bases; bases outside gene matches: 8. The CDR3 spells CASSFPRQGKTGELFF. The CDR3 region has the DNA TGTGCCAGCAGCTTCCCAAGACAGGGGAAGACCGGGGAGCTGTTTTTT.

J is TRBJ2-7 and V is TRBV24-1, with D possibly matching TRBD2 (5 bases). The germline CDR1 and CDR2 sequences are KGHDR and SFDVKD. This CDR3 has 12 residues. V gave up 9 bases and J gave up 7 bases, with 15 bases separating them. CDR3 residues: CATSSNEGEQYF. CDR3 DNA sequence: TGTGCCACCTCCTCAAACGAGGGAGAGCAGTACTTC.

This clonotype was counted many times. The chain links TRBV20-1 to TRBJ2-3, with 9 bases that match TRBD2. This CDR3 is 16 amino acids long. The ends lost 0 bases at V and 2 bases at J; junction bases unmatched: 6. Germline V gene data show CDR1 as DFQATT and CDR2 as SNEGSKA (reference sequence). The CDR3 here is CSAREAPSGDTDTQYF. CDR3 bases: TGCAGTGCTAGAGAGGCGCCTAGCGGGGACACAGATACGCAGTATTTT.

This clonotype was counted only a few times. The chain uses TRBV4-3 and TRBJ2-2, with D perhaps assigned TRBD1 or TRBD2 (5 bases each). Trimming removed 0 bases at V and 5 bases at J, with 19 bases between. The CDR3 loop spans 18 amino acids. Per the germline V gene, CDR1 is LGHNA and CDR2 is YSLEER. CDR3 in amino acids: CASSQDETTAWGTGELFF. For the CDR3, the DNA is TGCGCCAGCAGCCAAGATGAGACGACAGCCTGGGGGACCGGGGAGCTGTTTTTT.

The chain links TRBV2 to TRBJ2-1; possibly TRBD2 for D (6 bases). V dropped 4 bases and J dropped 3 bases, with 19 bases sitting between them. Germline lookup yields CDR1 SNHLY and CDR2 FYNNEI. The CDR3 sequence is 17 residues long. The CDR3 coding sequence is TGTGCCAGCAGTGGAATTCTACCGGGACTTCACTACAATGAGCAGTTCTTC. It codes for CASSGILPGLHYNEQFF.

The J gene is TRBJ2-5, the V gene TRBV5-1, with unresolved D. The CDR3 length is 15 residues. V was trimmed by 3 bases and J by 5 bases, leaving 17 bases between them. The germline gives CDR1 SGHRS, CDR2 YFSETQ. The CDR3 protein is CASSWSGPSKETQYF. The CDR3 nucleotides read TGCGCCAGCAGCTGGTCGGGTCCCAGTAAGGAGACCCAGTACTTC.

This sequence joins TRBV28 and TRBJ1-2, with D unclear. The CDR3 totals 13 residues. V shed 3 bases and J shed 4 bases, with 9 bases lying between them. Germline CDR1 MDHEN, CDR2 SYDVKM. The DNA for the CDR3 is TGTGCCAGCAGTTTCGGACCTGGCTATGGCTACACCTTC. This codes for CASSFGPGYGYTF.

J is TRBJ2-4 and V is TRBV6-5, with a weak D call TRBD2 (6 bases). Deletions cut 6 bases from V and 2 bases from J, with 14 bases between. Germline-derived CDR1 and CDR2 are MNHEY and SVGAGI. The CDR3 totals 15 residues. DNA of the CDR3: TGTGCCAGCAGCCTCGCCCTAGCGACCAAAAACATTCAGTACTTC. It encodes CASSLALATKNIQYF.

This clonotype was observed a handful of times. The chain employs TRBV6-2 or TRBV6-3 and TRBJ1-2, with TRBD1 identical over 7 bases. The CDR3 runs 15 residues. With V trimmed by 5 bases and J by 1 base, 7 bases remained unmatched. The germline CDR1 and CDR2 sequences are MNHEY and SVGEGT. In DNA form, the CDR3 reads TGTGCCAGCAGTAACCGGGACAGCTTTAACTATGGCTACACCTTC. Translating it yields CASSNRDSFNYGYTF.

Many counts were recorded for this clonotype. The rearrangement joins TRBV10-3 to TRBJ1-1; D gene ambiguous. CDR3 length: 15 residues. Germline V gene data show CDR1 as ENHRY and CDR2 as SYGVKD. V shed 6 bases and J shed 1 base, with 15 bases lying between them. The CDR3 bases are TGTGCCATCAGAAAGGGAGTCGGTCGGAACACTGAAGCTTTCTTT. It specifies CAIRKGVGRNTEAFF.

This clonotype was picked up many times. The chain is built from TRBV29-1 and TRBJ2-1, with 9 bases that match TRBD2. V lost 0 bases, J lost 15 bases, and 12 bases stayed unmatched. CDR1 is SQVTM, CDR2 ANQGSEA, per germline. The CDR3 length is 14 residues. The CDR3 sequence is CSVEDPLAGHIRFF. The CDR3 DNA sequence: TGCAGCGTTGAAGACCCCCTAGCGGGGCATATCCGGTTCTTC.

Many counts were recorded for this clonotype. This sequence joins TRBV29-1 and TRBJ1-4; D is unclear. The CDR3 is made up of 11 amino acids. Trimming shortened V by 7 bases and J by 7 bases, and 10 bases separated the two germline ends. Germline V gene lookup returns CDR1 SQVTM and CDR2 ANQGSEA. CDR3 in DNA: TGCAGCGCTGGCCGGCCTGAAAAACTGTTTTTT. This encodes CSAGRPEKLFF.

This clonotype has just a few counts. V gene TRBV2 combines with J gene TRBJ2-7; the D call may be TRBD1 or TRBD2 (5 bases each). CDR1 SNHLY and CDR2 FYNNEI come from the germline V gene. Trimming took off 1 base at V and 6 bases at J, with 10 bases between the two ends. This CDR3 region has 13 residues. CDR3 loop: CASSEGGTFEQYF. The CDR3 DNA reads TGTGCCAGCAGTGAAGGGGGGACGTTCGAGCAGTACTTC.

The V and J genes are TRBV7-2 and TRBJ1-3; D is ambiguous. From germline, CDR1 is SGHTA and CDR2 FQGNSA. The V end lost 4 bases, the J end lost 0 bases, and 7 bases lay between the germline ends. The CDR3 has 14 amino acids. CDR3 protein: CASSSGLSGNTIYF. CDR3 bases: TGTGCCAGCAGCTCCGGACTCTCTGGAAACACCATATATTTT.

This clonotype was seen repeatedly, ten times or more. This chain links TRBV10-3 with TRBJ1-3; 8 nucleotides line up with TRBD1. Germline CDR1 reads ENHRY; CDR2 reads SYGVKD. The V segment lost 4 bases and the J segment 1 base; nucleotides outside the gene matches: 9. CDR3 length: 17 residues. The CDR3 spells CAISARTGTLSGNTIYF. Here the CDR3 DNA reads TGTGCCATCAGTGCTCGGACAGGGACTCTATCTGGAAACACCATATATTTT.

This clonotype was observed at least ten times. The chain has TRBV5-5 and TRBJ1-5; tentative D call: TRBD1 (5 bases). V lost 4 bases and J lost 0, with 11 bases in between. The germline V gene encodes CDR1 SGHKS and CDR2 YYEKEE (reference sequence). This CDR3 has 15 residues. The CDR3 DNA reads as TGTGCCAGCAGCGCGGACATTTATAGCAATCAGCCCCAGCATTTT. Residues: CASSADIYSNQPQHF.

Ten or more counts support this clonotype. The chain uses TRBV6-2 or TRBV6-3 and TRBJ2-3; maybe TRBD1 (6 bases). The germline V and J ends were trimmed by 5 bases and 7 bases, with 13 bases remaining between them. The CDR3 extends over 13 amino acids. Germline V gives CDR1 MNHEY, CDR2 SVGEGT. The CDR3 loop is CASSTTGSHTQYF. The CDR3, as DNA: TGTGCCAGCAGTACGACAGGCTCGCATACGCAGTATTTT.

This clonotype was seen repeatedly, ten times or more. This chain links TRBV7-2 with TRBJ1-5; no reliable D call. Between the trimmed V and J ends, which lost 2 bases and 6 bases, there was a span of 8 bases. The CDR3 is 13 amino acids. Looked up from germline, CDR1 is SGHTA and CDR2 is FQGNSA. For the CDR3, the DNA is TGTGCCAGCAGCTTACGAGGGAGTCAGCCCCAGCATTTT. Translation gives CASSLRGSQPQHF.

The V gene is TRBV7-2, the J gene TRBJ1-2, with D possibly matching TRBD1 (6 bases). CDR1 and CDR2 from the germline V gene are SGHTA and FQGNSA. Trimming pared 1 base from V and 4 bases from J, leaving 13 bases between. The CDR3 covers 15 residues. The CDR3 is CASSLGAGAPYGYTF. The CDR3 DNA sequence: TGTGCCAGCAGCTTAGGGGCAGGGGCGCCCTATGGCTACACCTTC.